This T cell receptor beta chain was captured in a study of blood T cell repertoires in COVID-19. For the study at large: Acute and convalescent COVID-19 specimens originated in the United States, Italy and Spain.

Losses at the gene ends were 2 bases for V and 6 bases for J; bases not matched to a gene: 7. The CDR3 consists of 15 residues. Germline CDR1 is SGHNT and CDR2 is YYREEE (reference sequence). Per the study methods: Amplification of reference gene primers provided the estimated nucleated cell counts. Some clones are missing from TCRdb's copy, which holds only in-frame ones; the method was immunoSEQ multiplex PCR. V, J and clone size are those of that table, while D and trimming were read from the DNA. The data hold 150,000 to 200,000 clones, with over 75% observed a single time. The rearrangement joins TRBV5-4 to TRBJ1-3; 8 nucleotides match TRBD1. This clonotype originated in a man older than 75 with COVID-19, enrolled during active disease. Sequenced input: peripheral blood. This CDR3 reads CASSFRGQGINTIYF. The DNA for the CDR3 is TGTGCCAGCAGCTTTCGTGGACAGGGAATAAACACCATATATTTT.